This T cell receptor beta chain comes out of a study of shared T cell receptors in the human thymus. Measured with immunoSEQ multiplex PCR; TCRdb has only the in-frame clones, and not every one. The sample shows approximately 400,000 clones, roughly 94% of them seen only once. There are 17 residues in the CDR3. CDR1 and CDR2 from the germline V gene are SGHRS and YFSETQ. The V gene end was trimmed by 7 bases and the J gene end by 5 bases; junction bases not matched to a gene: 16. Sequencing was performed on thymocytes. The chain recombines TRBV5-1 with TRBJ2-1, with 9 nucleotides matching TRBD2. The source is a human donor. CDR3 nucleotide sequence: TGCGCCAGCGTTAGCGGGAGATTAGGGGGACGCCACAATGAGCAGTTCTTC. Its translation is CASVSGRLGGRHNEQFF.